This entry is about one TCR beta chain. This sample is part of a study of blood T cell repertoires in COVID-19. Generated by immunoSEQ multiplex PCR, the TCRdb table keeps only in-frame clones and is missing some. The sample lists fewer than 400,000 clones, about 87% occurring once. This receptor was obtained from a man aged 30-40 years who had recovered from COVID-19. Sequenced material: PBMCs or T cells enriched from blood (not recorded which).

CDR3 region: CASTLGLAGGYEQYF. The CDR3 bases are TGTGCCAGCACCCTTGGACTAGCGGGGGGCTACGAGCAGTACTTC. The V gene is TRBV18, the J gene TRBJ2-7, with 14 bases aligning to TRBD2. The germline V gene encodes CDR1 KGHSH and CDR2 LQKENI. The CDR3 totals 15 residues. V dropped 8 bases and J dropped 3; count of bases not matched to a gene: 6.